This T cell receptor beta chain was captured in a study of blood T cell repertoires in COVID-19. About the research overall: Acute-phase and convalescent COVID-19 samples originated in the United States, Italy and Spain. The cDNA or gDNA used as material had been derived from T cells, B-cell-depleted T cells, or PBMCs.

Using immunoSEQ multiplex PCR, the repertoire was profiled, and TCRdb retains in-frame clones only, with some absent. The sample has 250,000 to 400,000 clones; approximately 88% are singletons. With 3 bases clipped from V and 2 bases from J, the junction kept 4 bases outside the gene matches. CDR1 and CDR2 (germline): SGHRS, YFSETQ. CDR3 length equals 14 residues. The sequence was collected from a woman in her twenties or thirties with COVID-19, enrolled during active disease. The V gene is TRBV5-1, the J gene TRBJ2-5; 7 positions match TRBD2. Sequencing was performed on peripheral blood. The CDR3 sequence: CASSSTAGQETQYF. In DNA form, the CDR3 reads TGCGCCAGCAGCTCCACAGCGGGACAAGAGACCCAGTACTTC.